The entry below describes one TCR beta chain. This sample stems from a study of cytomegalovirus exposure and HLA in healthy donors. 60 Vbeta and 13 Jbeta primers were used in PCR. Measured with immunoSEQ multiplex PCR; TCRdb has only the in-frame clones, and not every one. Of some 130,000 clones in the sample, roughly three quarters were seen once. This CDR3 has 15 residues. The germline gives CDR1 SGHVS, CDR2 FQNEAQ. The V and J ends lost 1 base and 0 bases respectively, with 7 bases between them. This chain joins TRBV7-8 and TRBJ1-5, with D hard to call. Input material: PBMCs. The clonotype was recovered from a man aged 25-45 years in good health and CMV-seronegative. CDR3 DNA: TGTGCCAGCAGCTTAGAGAGGAATAGCAATCAGCCCCAGCATTTT. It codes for CASSLERNSNQPQHF.